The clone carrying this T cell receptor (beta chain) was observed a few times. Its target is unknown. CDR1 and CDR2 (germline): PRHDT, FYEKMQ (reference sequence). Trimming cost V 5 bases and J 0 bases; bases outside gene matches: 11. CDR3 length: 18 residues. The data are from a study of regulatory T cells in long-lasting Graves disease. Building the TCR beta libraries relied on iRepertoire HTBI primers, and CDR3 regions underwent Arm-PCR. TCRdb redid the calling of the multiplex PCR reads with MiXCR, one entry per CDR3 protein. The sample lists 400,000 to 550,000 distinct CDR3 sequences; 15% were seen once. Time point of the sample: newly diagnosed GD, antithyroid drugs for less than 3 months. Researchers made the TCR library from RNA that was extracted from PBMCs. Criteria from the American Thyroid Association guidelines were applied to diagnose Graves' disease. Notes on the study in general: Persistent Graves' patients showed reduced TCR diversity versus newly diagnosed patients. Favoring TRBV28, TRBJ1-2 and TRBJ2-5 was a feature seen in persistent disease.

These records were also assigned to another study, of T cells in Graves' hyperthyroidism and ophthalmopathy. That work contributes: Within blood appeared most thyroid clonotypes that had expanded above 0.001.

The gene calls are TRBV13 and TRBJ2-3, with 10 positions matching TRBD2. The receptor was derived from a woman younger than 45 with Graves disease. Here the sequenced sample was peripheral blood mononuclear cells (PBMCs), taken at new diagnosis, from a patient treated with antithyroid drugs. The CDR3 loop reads CASSPEGEREGSTDTQYF. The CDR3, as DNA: TGTGCCAGCAGCCCGGAGGGGGAGCGGGAGGGCAGCACAGATACGCAGTATTTT.